One sample yielded the 13 T cell receptor beta chains listed below, sequenced in a study of T-cell reconstitution after alpha-beta-depleted transplantation in children (dated by TCRdb to the mid-2010s). Libraries were made using PCR. Sequenced on an Illumina HiSeq 2500. Molecular barcoding was employed in the preparation of TCR libraries, with unique molecular identifiers being used to normalize TCRbeta repertoire quantification. Using fastp trimming at Q25 and MiXCR clonotype assembly, TCRdb reanalyzed the public sequencing data and kept in-frame beta chains. For every CDR3 protein sequence, its rows merge into one entry that carries the most common genes and DNA. This sample lists 300,000 to 400,000 distinct CDR3 sequences; 13% were detected once. The top ten clones comprise around 4.5% of the sample. This material consisted of PBMCs, taken from the stem cell graft. The receptors come from a human donor who donated a stem cell graft to a child with Fanconi anemia.

The chain couples TRBV7-2 to TRBJ2-5; 7 bases line up with TRBD2. This CDR3 has 16 residues. V lost 1 base to trimming and J lost 5 bases; unmatched junction nucleotides: 10. From germline, CDR1 is SGHTA and CDR2 FQGNSA. The CDR3 nucleotides are TGTGCCAGCAGCTTAGGACCTACTAGCGCGGCGGAGACCCAGTACTTC. Amino acids: CASSLGPTSAAETQYF.

CDR3 in DNA: TGCAGTGCCCCGGGACTAGTCCTTAGGTATGAGCAGTTCTTC. Its translation: CSAPGLVLRYEQFF. The J gene is TRBJ2-1, the V gene TRBV20-1, with 8 bases aligning to TRBD2. V lost 6 bases and J lost 8; bases outside the gene matches: 12. Germline V CDR1 and CDR2: DFQATT, SNEGSKA (reference sequence). The CDR3 has 14 residues.

This clonotype was observed a few times. V usage is TRBV16 and J usage is TRBJ2-1; D is perhaps TRBD2 (6 bases). Germline CDR1 reads KGHSY; CDR2 reads FQNENV. Deletions cut 7 bases from V and 1 base from J, with 20 bases between. This CDR3 comprises 17 residues. The CDR3 loop is CASIVPRAGISYNEQFF. Here the CDR3 DNA reads TGTGCCAGCATTGTTCCCCGGGCGGGGATTTCCTACAATGAGCAGTTCTTC.

This clonotype occurred many times. The V call is TRBV5-5, the J call TRBJ1-4, with no clear D. The length of the CDR3 is 14 residues. The V gene lost 4 bases and the J gene lost 1 base, with 8 bases spanning the gap. Germline V gene data show CDR1 as SGHKS and CDR2 as YYEKEE (reference sequence). CDR3 sequence: CASSPGVTNEKLFF. The CDR3 coding sequence is TGTGCCAGCAGCCCCGGTGTAACTAATGAAAAACTGTTTTTT.

The V and J genes are TRBV5-1 and TRBJ1-1, with a possible D match to TRBD1 (5 bases). Trimming shortened V by 5 bases and J by 6 bases, and 23 bases separated the two germline ends. The CDR3 has 16 residues. Germline V CDR1 and CDR2: SGHRS, YFSETQ. The CDR3 coding sequence is TGCGCCAGCAGATCTGGAAGGGGCGTCGGAATCGCTGAAGCTTTCTTT. As protein: CASRSGRGVGIAEAFF.

The chain combines TRBV29-1 with TRBJ2-3, with D possibly TRBD2 on 7 matching bases. The CDR3 is made up of 15 amino acids. Trimming removed 2 bases at V and 2 bases at J, with 14 bases between. Germline V gene data show CDR1 as SQVTM and CDR2 as ANQGSEA. DNA for the CDR3: TGCAGCGTTGAACAGGGCGGGGGACACACAGATACGCAGTATTTT. This codes for CSVEQGGGHTDTQYF.

V and J are TRBV27 and TRBJ2-7; D remains ambiguous. V gave up 0 bases and J gave up 3 bases, with 6 bases separating them. The CDR3 covers 13 residues. Germline CDR1 is MNHEY and CDR2 is SMNVEV (reference sequence). The CDR3 loop reads CASSLSTIYEQYF. The DNA for the CDR3 is TGTGCCAGCAGTTTATCGACGATCTACGAGCAGTACTTC.

This clonotype was counted ten times or more. The rearrangement joins TRBV10-2 to TRBJ2-1, with 7 nucleotides matching TRBD1. Germline CDR1 reads WSHSY; CDR2 reads SAAADI. V lost 7 bases, J lost 3 bases, and 12 bases stayed unmatched. The CDR3 has 16 amino acids. The CDR3 loop is CASTTTRQGIYNEQFF. CDR3 coding DNA: TGCGCCAGCACCACGACCCGACAGGGAATCTACAATGAGCAGTTCTTC.

This clonotype occurred a few times. This rearrangement joins TRBV9 to TRBJ2-5; 7 bases are a match to TRBD1. Germline V gene data show CDR1 as SGDLS and CDR2 as YYNGEE. V lost 1 base to trimming and J lost 7 bases; unmatched junction nucleotides: 7. CDR3 length: 14 residues. DNA for the CDR3: TGTGCCAGCAGCGTACAGGGGGAGATAGGGACCCAGTACTTC. Translation gives CASSVQGEIGTQYF.

This clonotype was detected only a few times. The rearrangement links TRBV3-1 to TRBJ1-1; 8 bases are shared with TRBD1. J was trimmed by 5 bases and V by 0 bases; bases with no gene match: 8. The CDR3 is 16 amino acids. Germline V CDR1 and CDR2: LGHDT, YNNKEL (reference sequence). The CDR3 here is CASSQEGQGARTEAFF. The CDR3 DNA is TGTGCCAGCAGCCAAGAGGGGCAGGGGGCGAGAACTGAAGCTTTCTTT.

The genes are TRBV2 and TRBJ1-5; D may be TRBD1 (6 bases). This CDR3 has 14 residues. CDR1 is SNHLY and CDR2 is FYNNEI in the germline V gene. Trimming pared 6 bases from V and 1 base from J, leaving 10 bases between. Here the CDR3 DNA reads TGTGCCAGCAGGGGGGCGGGAAGCAATCAGCCCCAGCATTTT. It encodes CASRGAGSNQPQHF.

This clonotype was detected ten times or more. The CDR3 coding sequence is TGTGCCAGCTCACCGGCTGATCCGAGCGGGGAGCTGTTTTTT. This translates into CASSPADPSGELFF. The chain combines TRBV18 with TRBJ2-2; D uncertain. The CDR3 runs to 14 residues. Germline assignment: CDR1 KGHSH and CDR2 LQKENI. The V end lost 3 bases, the J end lost 7 bases, and 12 bases lay between the germline ends.

This clonotype has only a few counts. This chain connects TRBV24-1 to TRBJ2-3; D possibly corresponds to TRBD2 (7 bases). CDR3 length: 15 amino acids. The V and J ends lost 4 bases and 5 bases respectively, with 15 bases between them. Germline CDR1 reads KGHDR; CDR2 reads SFDVKD. CDR3 in amino acids: CATSDPRGGGDTQYF. The CDR3 bases are TGTGCCACCAGTGACCCCCGAGGGGGGGGAGATACGCAGTATTTT.